This T cell receptor beta chain stems from a study of shared clonotypes between healthy human individuals. Study background: Every donor yielded three CD4 naive, three CD4 memory, two CD8 naive and one CD8 memory plate. Study-level findings and limits: The study's rarefaction showed incomplete sorted-subset sequencing despite large depth.

V was cut by 5 bases and J by 7 bases, with 14 bases left in between. This CDR3 spans 13 amino acids. The V gene's germline CDR1 is SGHTA and CDR2 FQGTGA. In the case of this clone: Antigen unknown.

At deep level, the assay was performed. In the source study's methods: As immunoSEQ supplied junction-only sequences (without quality scores), filtering differed. Clones were sequenced by immunoSEQ multiplex PCR, and TCRdb holds only the in-frame ones, with some missing. V and J calls and clone size are those listed in that table; D and trimming were worked out from the DNA. The data hold around 1.1 million clones, with about 80% observed a single time. Sequenced material: memory CD4+ T cells from PBMCs. Subset given: CD45RA-negative fraction. J is TRBJ2-5 and V is TRBV7-3; D is uncertain. The TCR comes from a man aged 18 to 29 in good health. Some clones in this sample may be carry-over from other donors' samples. The CDR3 DNA sequence: TGTGCCAGCAGCGTAAAAGCCTCCGGGACCCAGTACTTC. It translates to CASSVKASGTQYF.